This TCR beta chain was captured by sequencing in a study of blood T cell repertoires in COVID-19. Study-level information: Both acute and convalescent COVID-19 samples were obtained from the United States, Italy and Spain.

The protocol was immunoSEQ multiplex PCR, while the TCRdb copy is restricted to in-frame clones and leaves out a portion. This table holds about 100,000 clones, 65% to 90% found once. V was pared by 1 base and J by 4 bases, with 9 bases of the junction left unmatched. Germline CDR1 and CDR2: KGHSH and LQKENI. The CDR3 is made up of 16 amino acids. Recruits, aged roughly 18 to 89 years, lived in 20 to 30 US areas. Categorization into cohorts depended on clinical history that participants reported. This sequence originates from a woman aged 45-60 years who had recovered from COVID-19. The sequenced material came from PBMCs or T cells enriched from blood (not recorded which). The rearrangement uses TRBV18 and TRBJ1-1; TRBD1 agrees at 7 bases. The DNA of the CDR3 is TGTGCCAGCTCACCACTAGTCGCAGGGGGAGGCACTGAAGCTTTCTTT. Protein product: CASSPLVAGGGTEAFF.